This TCR beta chain was captured in a study of T cell repertoires in cytomegalovirus infection (dated by TCRdb to the late 2010s). In the study overall: The HLA type of each donor mattered for the analysis, because public TCR beta signatures pointed to carriage of CMV infection along with the matching HLA type.

After removal of 5 bases from V and 4 bases from J, the junction retains 7 bases not matched to a gene. The CDR3 holds 16 amino acids from the cysteine to the phenylalanine. CDR3 DNA is the only sequence kept; it has 48 bases, read in frame from the first base. The germline V gene yields SGHTA for CDR1 and FQGNSA for CDR2. Overall study outcomes, separate from this receptor: The ex vivo response was dominated by HLA-C-restricted CMV-specific TCR beta clonotypes, which also provided the single most frequent clonotype in two of eight donors. In both this cohort and an independent 352-donor cohort, the cumulative frequency of public TCR beta family members distinguished carriers of CMV infection plus the relevant HLA type.

Sequencing instrument: Illumina HiSeq 1500. The public reads were reprocessed in TCRdb via fastp at Q25 and MiXCR, keeping in-frame beta chains. All rows with the same CDR3 protein become a single entry with the most common DNA and genes. This sample holds about 740,000 distinct CDR3 sequences; approximately 34% were observed only once. The ten largest clones capture 2.5% to 3% of the sample. Worth noting for this clonotype: Its antigen is not yet known. No base qualities exist here, and no much larger clone lies one base off it.

The rearrangement joined TRBV7-2 to TRBJ2-3; 12 nucleotides in the junction match TRBD2. This TCR came from a human donor in good health (CMV status not recorded). Some clones in this sample may be carry-over from other donors' samples. The sequenced material came from PBMCs. The bases are TGTGCCAGCAGCCTGACTAGCGGGGGTGCTTCAGATACGCAGTATTTT. This sequence encodes CASSLTSGGASDTQYF.